This T cell receptor (beta chain) was recovered during a study of blood T cell repertoires in COVID-19. Across the whole study: Symptom resolution, clearance, or two negative PCRs marked the recovered donors of Cohort 3.

Libraries were prepared by immunoSEQ multiplex PCR; TCRdb keeps only in-frame clonotypes and omits some of them. The sample carries under 150,000 clones, under 90% recorded once. The receptor comes from a man in his forties or fifties in a cohort exposed to, infected with or recovered from COVID-19 (not recorded which). Sequencing was done on a sample of PBMCs or T cells enriched from blood (not recorded which).

The CDR3 nucleotides read TGCAGCGTCGCGGACAGGGGGCTAACTGAAGCTTTCTTT. It encodes CSVADRGLTEAFF. The V call is TRBV29-1, the J call TRBJ1-1; 11 bases map to TRBD1. The J segment lost 5 bases and the V segment lost 6 bases, leaving 5 bases of the junction unmatched. Germline-derived CDR1 and CDR2 are SQVTM and ANQGSEA. The length of the CDR3 is 13 residues.